This T cell receptor (beta chain) is drawn from a study of T cell changes during pregnancy in multiple sclerosis. Sequencing was performed with immunoSEQ multiplex PCR; in TCRdb, only in-frame clones are kept and a portion is missing. Counted here are 60,000 to 85,000 clones, roughly 92% occurring once; the ten biggest clones make up over 1.1%. The CDR3 consists of 16 residues. Trimming removed 1 base at V and 6 bases at J, with 18 bases between. Germline CDR1 reads MGHRA; CDR2 reads YSYEKL. This chain connects TRBV4-1 to TRBJ1-2, with D possibly TRBD1 on 6 matching bases. This sample comprised peripheral blood, obtained in the second trimester of pregnancy. This clonotype was sampled from a female donor with multiple sclerosis, enrolled in a pregnancy study. This CDR3 reads CASSQVPGRGSDGYTF. CDR3 DNA: TGCGCCAGCAGCCAAGTCCCAGGCAGGGGATCTGATGGCTACACCTTC.